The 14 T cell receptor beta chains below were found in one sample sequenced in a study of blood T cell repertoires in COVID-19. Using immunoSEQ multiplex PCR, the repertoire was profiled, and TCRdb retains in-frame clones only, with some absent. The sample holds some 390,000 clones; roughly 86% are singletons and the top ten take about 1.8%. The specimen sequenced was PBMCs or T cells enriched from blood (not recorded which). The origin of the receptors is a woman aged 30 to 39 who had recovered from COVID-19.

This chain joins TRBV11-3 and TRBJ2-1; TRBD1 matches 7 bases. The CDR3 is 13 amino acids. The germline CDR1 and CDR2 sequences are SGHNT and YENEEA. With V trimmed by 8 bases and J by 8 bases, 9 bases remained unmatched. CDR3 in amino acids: CASGYGQVHEQFF. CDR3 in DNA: TGTGCCAGCGGATATGGACAGGTCCATGAGCAGTTCTTC.

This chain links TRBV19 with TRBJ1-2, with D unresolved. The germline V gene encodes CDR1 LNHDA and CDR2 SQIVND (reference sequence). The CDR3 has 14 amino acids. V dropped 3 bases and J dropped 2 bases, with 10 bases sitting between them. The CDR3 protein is CASSIGAGNYGYTF. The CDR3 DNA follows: TGTGCCAGTAGTATTGGTGCGGGGAACTATGGCTACACCTTC.

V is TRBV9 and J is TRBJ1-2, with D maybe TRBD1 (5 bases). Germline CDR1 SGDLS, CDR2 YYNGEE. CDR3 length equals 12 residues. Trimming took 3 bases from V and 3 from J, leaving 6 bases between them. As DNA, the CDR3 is TGTGCCAGCAGCGAGACAGACTATGGCTACACCTTC. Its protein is CASSETDYGYTF.

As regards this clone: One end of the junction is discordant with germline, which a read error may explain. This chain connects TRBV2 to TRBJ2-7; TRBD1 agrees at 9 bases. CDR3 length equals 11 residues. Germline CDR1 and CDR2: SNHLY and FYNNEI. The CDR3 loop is CASSEGTGEVF. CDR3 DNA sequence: TGTGCCAGCAGTGAAGGGACAGGGGAGGTCTTC.

DNA for the CDR3: TGCGCCAGCAGCCAAGATCGGGGGGGTCAGCCCCAGCATTTT. This gives the protein CASSQDRGGQPQHF. V gene TRBV4-1 combines with J gene TRBJ1-5; tentatively, D is TRBD1 (5 bases). This CDR3 contains 14 residues. In germline, CDR1 is MGHRA, CDR2 YSYEKL. Trimming removed 0 bases from V and 6 bases from J, with 9 bases in between.

The CDR3 region has the DNA TGTGCCTGGAGTTCCTCCTCGACTGGCACCATATATTTT. The encoded protein is CAWSSSSTGTIYF. V gene TRBV30 combines with J gene TRBJ1-3; D gene ambiguous. Trimming took off 2 bases at V and 9 bases at J, with 14 bases between the two ends. Germline V CDR1 and CDR2: GTSNPN, SVGIG (reference sequence). This CDR3 comprises 13 residues.

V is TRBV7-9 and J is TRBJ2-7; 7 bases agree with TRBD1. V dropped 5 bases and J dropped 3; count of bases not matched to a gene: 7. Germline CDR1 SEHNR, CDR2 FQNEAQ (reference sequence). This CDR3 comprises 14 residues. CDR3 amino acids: CASSPGQSYYEQYF. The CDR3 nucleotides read TGTGCCAGCAGCCCGGGACAGAGTTACTACGAGCAGTACTTC.

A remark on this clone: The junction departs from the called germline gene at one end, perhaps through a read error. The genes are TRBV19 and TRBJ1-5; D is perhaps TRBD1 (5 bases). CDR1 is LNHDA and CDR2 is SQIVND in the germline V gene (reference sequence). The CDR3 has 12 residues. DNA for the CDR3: TGTGCCAGTAGTATAGAAGGGCGCGGGACCTTCTTT. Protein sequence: CASSIEGRGTFF.

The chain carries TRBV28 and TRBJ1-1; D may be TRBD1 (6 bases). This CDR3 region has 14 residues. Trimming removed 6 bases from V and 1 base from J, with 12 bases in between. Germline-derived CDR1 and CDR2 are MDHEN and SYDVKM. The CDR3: CASSETGPNTEAFF. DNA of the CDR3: TGTGCCAGCAGCGAGACAGGCCCGAACACTGAAGCTTTCTTT.

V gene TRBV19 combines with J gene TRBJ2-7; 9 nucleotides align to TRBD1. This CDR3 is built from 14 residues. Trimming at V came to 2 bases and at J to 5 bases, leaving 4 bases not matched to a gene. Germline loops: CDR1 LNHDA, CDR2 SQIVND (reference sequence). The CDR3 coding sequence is TGTGCCAGTAGTATATCCGGGACAGGGCACGAGCAGTACTTC. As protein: CASSISGTGHEQYF.

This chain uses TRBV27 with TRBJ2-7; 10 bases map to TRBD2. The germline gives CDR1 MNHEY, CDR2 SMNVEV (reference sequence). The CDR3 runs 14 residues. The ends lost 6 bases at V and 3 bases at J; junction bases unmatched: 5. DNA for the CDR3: TGTGCCAGCAGAGGGACTAGCGAATACTACGAGCAGTACTTC. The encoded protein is CASRGTSEYYEQYF.

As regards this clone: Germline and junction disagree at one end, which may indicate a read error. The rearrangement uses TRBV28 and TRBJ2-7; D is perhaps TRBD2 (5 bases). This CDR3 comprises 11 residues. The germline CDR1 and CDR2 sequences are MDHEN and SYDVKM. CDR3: CASSFGWEPYF. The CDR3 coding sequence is TGTGCCAGCAGTTTTGGATGGGAGCCGTACTTC.

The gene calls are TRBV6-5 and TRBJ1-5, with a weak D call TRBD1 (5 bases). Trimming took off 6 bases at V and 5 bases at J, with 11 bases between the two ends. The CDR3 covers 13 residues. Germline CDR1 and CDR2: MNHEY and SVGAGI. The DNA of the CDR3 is TGTGCCAGCAGACCCGACAGTGATCAGCCCCAGCATTTT. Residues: CASRPDSDQPQHF.

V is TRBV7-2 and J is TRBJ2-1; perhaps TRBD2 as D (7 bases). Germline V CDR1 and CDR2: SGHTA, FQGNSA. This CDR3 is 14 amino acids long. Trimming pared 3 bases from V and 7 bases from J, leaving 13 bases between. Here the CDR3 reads CASSLGGPGNEQFF. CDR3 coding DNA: TGTGCCAGCAGCTTGGGGGGGCCGGGTAATGAGCAGTTCTTC.